Following are 26 T cell receptor beta chains from one sample sequenced in a study of T cells in pancreatic ductal adenocarcinoma. Clones were sequenced by immunoSEQ multiplex PCR, and TCRdb holds only the in-frame ones, with some missing. The sample lists roughly 8,800 clones, roughly two thirds occurring once. The selected patients with pancreatic ductal adenocarcinoma had surgery but no neoadjuvant therapy. The sequenced sample consisted of pancreatic tumor tissue. The receptors originated from a human donor with pancreatic ductal adenocarcinoma.

This clone was picked up a small number of times. The V gene is TRBV9, the J gene TRBJ2-3; D is unclear. The germline V gene encodes CDR1 SGDLS and CDR2 YYNGEE. Between the trimmed V and J ends, which lost 3 bases and 0 bases, there was a span of 11 bases. CDR3 length: 15 residues. CDR3 sequence (DNA): TGTGCCAGCAGCGACGGAACATTTAGCACAGATACGCAGTATTTT. It codes for CASSDGTFSTDTQYF.

The chain couples TRBV9 to TRBJ2-1; no clear D gene. This CDR3 is 12 amino acids long. CDR1 is SGDLS and CDR2 is YYNGEE in the germline V gene. V gave up 0 bases and J gave up 5 bases, with 3 bases separating them. The chain's CDR3 is CASSVAHNEQFF. CDR3 bases: TGTGCCAGCAGCGTAGCCCACAATGAGCAGTTCTTC.

The rearrangement links TRBV6-5 to TRBJ1-2, with TRBD1 matching over 9 bases. V lost 10 bases, J lost 6 bases, and 6 bases stayed unmatched. Germline V gives CDR1 MNHEY, CDR2 SVGAGI. This CDR3 spans 12 amino acids. CDR3: CATYGQGNGYTF. CDR3 sequence (DNA): TGTGCCACCTACGGACAGGGGAATGGCTACACCTTC.

The chain joins TRBV28 to TRBJ1-2; 8 positions match TRBD1. Trimming removed 5 bases from V and 8 bases from J; junction bases left unmatched: 16. The CDR3 sequence is 16 residues long. The germline CDR1 and CDR2 sequences are MDHEN and SYDVKM. The CDR3 is CASSPTPGQVKWGYTF. CDR3 bases: TGTGCCAGCAGTCCAACCCCGGGACAGGTTAAATGGGGCTACACCTTC.

The V call is TRBV27, the J call TRBJ2-7; tentatively, D is TRBD2 (6 bases). Trimming removed 0 bases at V and 6 bases at J, with 12 bases between. Germline V lookup: CDR1 MNHEY, CDR2 SMNVEV (reference sequence). The CDR3 has 14 amino acids. The CDR3 is CASSLSGGVSEQYF. DNA for the CDR3: TGTGCCAGCAGTTTATCCGGGGGAGTCAGCGAGCAGTACTTC.

The chain uses TRBV6-1 and TRBJ2-3, with 7 bases identical to TRBD1. This CDR3 has 14 residues. The ends lost 4 bases at V and 3 bases at J; junction bases unmatched: 4. CDR1 and CDR2 from the germline V gene are MNHNS and SASEGT. The CDR3 is CASSGGGLTDTQYF. CDR3 bases: TGTGCCAGCAGTGGAGGGGGCTTAACAGATACGCAGTATTTT.

Only one count was recorded for this clone. The chain carries TRBV4-1 and TRBJ1-3; possibly TRBD1 for D (6 bases). The CDR3 covers 17 residues. Germline V gene sequence: CDR1 MGHRA, CDR2 YSYEKL. The V end was cut by 1 base, the J end by 0 bases, with 13 bases between. The CDR3: CASSQVKGQTSGNTIYF. The CDR3 bases are TGCGCCAGCAGCCAAGTTAAAGGACAGACCTCTGGAAACACCATATATTTT.

The chain couples TRBV2 to TRBJ1-1; D is unresolved. The germline V gene encodes CDR1 SNHLY and CDR2 FYNNEI. The germline V and J ends were trimmed by 6 bases and 6 bases, with 17 bases remaining between them. The CDR3 loop spans 14 amino acids. Here the CDR3 reads CASSAQTDLPEAFF. The CDR3, as DNA: TGTGCCAGCAGCGCCCAGACCGATCTCCCTGAAGCTTTCTTT.

J is TRBJ2-1 and V is TRBV10-3; a weak D match, TRBD2 (5 bases). The ends were cut back, 0 bases at V and 6 bases at J, with 12 bases in the middle. This CDR3 has 15 amino acids. CDR1 is ENHRY, CDR2 SYGVKD, per germline. The chain's CDR3 is CAISESLASGNEQFF. The CDR3 region has the DNA TGTGCCATCAGTGAGTCCCTAGCCTCGGGCAATGAGCAGTTCTTC.

This clone came up a few times. The rearrangement joins TRBV6-1 to TRBJ1-2; 7 bases agree with TRBD1. The J segment lost 7 bases and the V segment lost 9 bases, leaving 8 bases of the junction unmatched. The germline V gene has CDR1 MNHNS and CDR2 SASEGT. The CDR3 runs to 12 residues. In nucleotides, the CDR3 is TGTGCCAGTCCGACAGGGACGACTGGCTACACCTTC. Translating gives CASPTGTTGYTF.

The chain carries TRBV25-1 and TRBJ1-5; D is unresolved. CDR1 and CDR2 (germline): MGHDK, SYGVNS. Trimming pared 3 bases from V and 3 bases from J, leaving 15 bases between. The CDR3 totals 16 residues. CDR3 amino acids: CASSDSNLKHNQPQHF. The CDR3 bases are TGTGCCAGCAGTGATTCAAACCTGAAGCACAATCAGCCCCAGCATTTT.

The chain combines TRBV7-2 with TRBJ2-7; D tentatively reads TRBD1 or TRBD2 (6 bases each). The V gene's germline CDR1 is SGHTA and CDR2 FQGNSA. V was cut by 4 bases and J by 5 bases, with 24 bases left in between. This CDR3 has 17 amino acids. The CDR3 loop reads CASSSPARGARLDEQYF. DNA of the CDR3: TGTGCCAGCAGCTCCCCTGCTAGGGGGGCGCGGCTGGACGAGCAGTACTTC. Looking up the rest from reference TRBV7-2 and TRBJ2-7 gives the full variable domain: GAGVSQSPSNKVTEKGKDVELRCDPISGHTALYWYRQSLGQGLEFLIYFQGNSAPDKSGLPSDRFSAERTGGSVSTLTIQRTQQEDSAVYLCASSSPARGARLDEQYFGPGTRLTVT.

By share of the sample, this clone is large. The CDR3 region is CASSEAGYNEQFF. The DNA for the CDR3 is TGTGCCAGCAGCGAAGCGGGATACAATGAGCAGTTCTTC. The rearrangement uses TRBV7-3 and TRBJ2-1; 7 nucleotides match TRBD2. Germline assignment: CDR1 SGHTA and CDR2 FQGTGA. CDR3 length equals 13 residues. The V and J ends lost 5 bases and 4 bases, in that order; junction bases with no gene match: 2.

The V gene is TRBV27, the J gene TRBJ2-2, with TRBD1 as a possible D gene (5 bases). The CDR3 runs to 15 residues. CDR1 and CDR2 (germline): MNHEY, SMNVEV (reference sequence). Trimming stripped 5 bases from V and 1 base from J, with 11 bases between. CDR3 protein: CASSGVGRNTGELFF. The CDR3 DNA reads TGTGCCAGCAGTGGGGTGGGGCGGAACACCGGGGAGCTGTTTTTT.

By share, this clone counts as medium-sized. The chain has TRBV11-2 and TRBJ2-3; 7 nucleotides align to TRBD2. Germline loops: CDR1 SGHAT, CDR2 FQNNGV. This CDR3 has 16 amino acids. With 4 bases clipped from V and 0 bases from J, the junction kept 7 bases outside the gene matches. The CDR3 DNA reads TGTGCCAGCAGCTCCGCTAGCGGTCCTAGCACAGATACGCAGTATTTT. Translation gives CASSSASGPSTDTQYF. The full variable domain, completed using reference TRBV11-2 and TRBJ2-3, is EAGVAQSPRYKIIEKRQSVAFWCNPISGHATLYWYQQILGQGPKLLIQFQNNGVVDDSQLPKDRFSAERLKGVDSTLKIQPAKLEDSAVYLCASSSASGPSTDTQYFGPGTRLTVL.

In regard to this clone: The junction departs from germline at one end; a sequencing error may be responsible. J is TRBJ2-3 and V is TRBV5-1, with TRBD1 matching 7 bases. CDR1 SGHRS and CDR2 YFSETQ come from the germline V gene. The CDR3 totals 12 residues. In nucleotides, the CDR3 is TGCGCCAGCAGCTTAGGGACAGAGACGCAGTATTTT. Protein: CASSLGTETQYF.

The V and J genes are TRBV11-2 and TRBJ1-1; D is unclear. The CDR3 totals 13 residues. Germline-derived CDR1 and CDR2 are SGHAT and FQNNGV. Trimming took 2 bases from V and 0 from J, leaving 4 bases between them. This CDR3 is CASSLPLNTEAFF. The DNA of the CDR3 is TGTGCCAGCAGCTTACCACTGAACACTGAAGCTTTCTTT.

The genes are TRBV6-4 and TRBJ2-1, with 12 bases identical to TRBD2. With 0 bases clipped from V and 6 bases from J, the junction kept 0 bases outside the gene matches. The germline CDR1 and CDR2 sequences are MRHNA and SNTAGT. The CDR3 extends over 15 amino acids. CDR3 sequence: CASSDSTSGSNEQFF. CDR3 DNA: TGTGCCAGCAGTGACTCGACTAGCGGGAGCAATGAGCAGTTCTTC.

CDR3 sequence: CASSQAPGNRGLNNEQFF. CDR3 bases: TGTGCCAGCAGCCAAGCACCGGGAAACCGCGGACTCAACAATGAGCAGTTCTTC. V gene TRBV4-2 combines with J gene TRBJ2-1, with a weak D call TRBD2 (5 bases). The length of the CDR3 is 18 residues. V lost 1 base, J lost 5 bases, and 21 bases lay in between. Per the germline V gene, CDR1 is LGHNA and CDR2 is YNFKEQ.

The rearrangement joins TRBV6-1 to TRBJ1-1; tentative D call: TRBD1 (5 bases). CDR3 length equals 15 residues. The germline V gene has CDR1 MNHNS and CDR2 SASEGT. Trimming removed 7 bases at V and 5 bases at J, with 20 bases between. The CDR3 DNA sequence: TGTGCCAGCACCGCCCCCAGGGTAGGAAGGACTGAAGCTTTCTTT. Translating it yields CASTAPRVGRTEAFF.

As regards this clone: Other DNA sequences in this sample translate to the same CDR3. This sequence joins TRBV25-1 and TRBJ2-3; no clear D gene. V lost 0 bases and J lost 2, with 6 bases in between. CDR3 size: 14 residues. Germline values: CDR1 MGHDK, CDR2 SYGVNS. The CDR3 reads CASSEYALTDTQYF. The CDR3 DNA follows: TGTGCCAGCAGTGAATACGCGCTCACAGATACGCAGTATTTT.

This clone was counted only a few times. V and J are TRBV6-1 and TRBJ1-2; 7 bases match TRBD1. The CDR3 is 14 residues long. CDR1 and CDR2 from the germline V gene are MNHNS and SASEGT. J was trimmed by 8 bases and V by 6 bases; bases with no gene match: 12. The CDR3 loop reads CASRTGAPGEGYTF. Written as DNA, the CDR3 is TGTGCCAGCAGAACAGGGGCCCCAGGGGAGGGCTACACCTTC.

This chain joins TRBV19 and TRBJ2-1; 7 bases fit TRBD2. Germline loops: CDR1 LNHDA, CDR2 SQIVND (reference sequence). J lost 1 base, V lost 0 bases, and 6 bases had no gene match. The CDR3 is 17 amino acids. The CDR3 loop is CASSIETSEFSYNEQFF. Written as DNA, the CDR3 is TGTGCCAGTAGTATAGAAACTAGCGAATTTTCCTACAATGAGCAGTTCTTC.

The chain links TRBV7-3 to TRBJ1-2; 7 bases match TRBD1. Trimming at V came to 3 bases and at J to 2 bases, leaving 6 bases not matched to a gene. CDR3 length equals 15 residues. The V gene's germline CDR1 is SGHTA and CDR2 FQGTGA. This CDR3 reads CASSLSGTDNYGYTF. CDR3 DNA: TGTGCCAGCAGCTTGTCCGGGACAGACAACTATGGCTACACCTTC.

This clone is classed as large (0.1 to 1%). The V gene is TRBV7-9, the J gene TRBJ2-5, with 9 bases aligning to TRBD1. The V gene's germline CDR1 is SEHNR and CDR2 FQNEAQ (reference sequence). V lost 5 bases and J lost 1; bases outside the gene matches: 5. The length of the CDR3 is 15 residues. The CDR3 DNA reads as TGTGCCAGCAGCGGGGGACAGGGACTCCAAGAGACCCAGTACTTC. Translation: CASSGGQGLQETQYF. The variable domain in full, completed from reference TRBV7-9 and TRBJ2-5, reads DTGVSQNPRHKITKRGQNVTFRCDPISEHNRLYWYRQTLGQGPEFLTYFQNEAQLEKSRLLSDRFSAERPKGSFSTLEIQRTEQGDSAMYLCASSGGQGLQETQYFGPGTRLLVL.

The genes are TRBV11-2 and TRBJ2-5, with 9 bases aligning to TRBD2. The CDR3 sequence is 17 residues long. Trimming took 5 bases from V and 5 from J; bases not matched to a gene: 15. CDR1 and CDR2 from the germline V gene are SGHAT and FQNNGV. The CDR3 DNA is TGTGCCAGCAGCCCAGGTTGGCGGGGGGGCTCTGGGGAGACCCAGTACTTC. It is translated as CASSPGWRGGSGETQYF.